This TCR beta chain was identified during a study of T cell changes during pregnancy in multiple sclerosis. Clones were read by immunoSEQ multiplex PCR, and TCRdb kept only the in-frame ones, dropping some. The sample consists of around 45,000 clones, 80% to 90% of them appearing once. This TCR was sampled from a female donor with multiple sclerosis, enrolled in a pregnancy study. The sequenced sample was CD8+ T cells from peripheral blood mononuclear cells, obtained in the second trimester of pregnancy.

In DNA form, the CDR3 reads TGTGCCAGCAGCAAAGCCACCACCTCCCGGACAGCTAACTATGGCTACACCTTC. It encodes CASSKATTSRTANYGYTF. The rearrangement links TRBV21-1 to TRBJ1-2; the table's D call TRBD1 went unverified against the DNA. TRBV21-1 is a listed pseudogene. The CDR3 is made up of 18 amino acids.